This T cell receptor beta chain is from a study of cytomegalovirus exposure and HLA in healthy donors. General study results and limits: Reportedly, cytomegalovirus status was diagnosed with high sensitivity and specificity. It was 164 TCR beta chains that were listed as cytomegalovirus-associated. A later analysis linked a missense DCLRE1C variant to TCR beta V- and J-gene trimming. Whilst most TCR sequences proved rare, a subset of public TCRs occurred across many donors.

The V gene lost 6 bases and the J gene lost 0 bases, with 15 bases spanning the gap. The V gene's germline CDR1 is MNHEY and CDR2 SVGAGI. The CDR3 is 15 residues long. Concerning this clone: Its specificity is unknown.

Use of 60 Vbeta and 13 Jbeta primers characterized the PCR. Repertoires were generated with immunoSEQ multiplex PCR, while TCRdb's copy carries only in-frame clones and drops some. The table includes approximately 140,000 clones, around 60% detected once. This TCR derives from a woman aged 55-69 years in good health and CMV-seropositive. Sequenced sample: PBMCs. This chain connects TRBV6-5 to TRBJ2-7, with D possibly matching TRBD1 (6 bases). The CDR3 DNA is TGTGCCAGCAGATACAACCGGGACACCTCCTACGAGCAGTACTTC. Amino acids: CASRYNRDTSYEQYF.